Below are 24 T cell receptor beta chains sequenced from a single sample in a study of blood T cell repertoires in COVID-19 (dated by TCRdb to 2018 to 2021). Libraries came from the immunoSEQ multiplex PCR assay. The immuneACCESS repertoire file appears here via TCRdb, limited to in-frame rearrangements. These files lack a portion of the clones; in checked studies, under half of the deficit traces to unresolved V genes, and the cause of the others is not known. Counted in this sample were tens of thousands of clones; more than 90% of them appeared once. The ten top clones hold 1.3% of the sample. The specimen was peripheral blood. The receptors shown here come from a man aged 55-75 years with acute or convalescent COVID-19.

The rearrangement links TRBV30 to TRBJ1-4, with 8 bases identical to TRBD1. After removal of 2 bases from V and 0 bases from J, the junction contained 5 bases not matched to a gene. The CDR3 sequence is 16 residues long. Per germline, CDR1 GTSNPN and CDR2 SVGIG (reference sequence). The CDR3 loop reads CAWSTGRGPTNEKLFF. The CDR3 coding sequence is TGTGCCTGGAGTACGGGCAGGGGGCCAACTAATGAAAAACTGTTTTTT.

The table lists this clone with a few counts. J is TRBJ1-1 and V is TRBV5-4; 8 nucleotides agree with TRBD1. The CDR3 runs to 13 residues. V lost 3 bases to trimming and J lost 4 bases; unmatched junction nucleotides: 2. Germline CDR1 is SGHNT and CDR2 is YYREEE (reference sequence). CDR3 DNA sequence: TGTGCCAGCAGCTCCGGACAGGGCACTGAAGCTTTCTTT. It yields the protein CASSSGQGTEAFF.

This chain joins TRBV5-4 and TRBJ2-7; 9 bases are a match to TRBD2. In germline, CDR1 is SGHNT, CDR2 YYREEE (reference sequence). V trimming: 6 bases; J trimming: 1 base; junction bases outside the gene matches: 2. The CDR3 spans 13 residues. The chain's CDR3 is CASKSGGSYEQYF. DNA of the CDR3: TGTGCCAGCAAAAGCGGGGGGTCCTACGAGCAGTACTTC.

This chain joins TRBV12-3 or TRBV12-4 and TRBJ1-2, with a tentative D call TRBD1 (5 bases). CDR3 length: 13 amino acids. Deletions cut 6 bases from V and 2 bases from J, with 10 bases between. The CDR3 nucleotides are TGTGCCAGCAGCCCACAGGAAAACTATGGCTACACCTTC. Translation: CASSPQENYGYTF.

The genes are TRBV24-1 and TRBJ2-7; D is ambiguous. V gave up 3 bases and J gave up 3 bases, with 14 bases separating them. This CDR3 contains 15 residues. CDR1 is KGHDR, CDR2 SFDVKD, per germline. CDR3: CATSDARLANYEQYF. CDR3 nucleotide sequence: TGTGCCACCAGTGATGCCAGGCTTGCTAACTACGAGCAGTACTTC.

The CDR3: CASSLTGGGSPLHF. DNA of the CDR3: TGTGCCAGCAGCCTCACAGGTGGCGGTTCACCCCTCCACTTT. This chain uses TRBV5-6 with TRBJ1-6, with D perhaps matching TRBD1 (5 bases). CDR1 and CDR2 (germline): SGHDT, YYEEEE. V dropped 4 bases and J dropped 9 bases, with 14 bases sitting between them. The CDR3 has 14 amino acids.

The chain recombines TRBV10-3 with TRBJ1-4, with D uncertain. The V gene's germline CDR1 is ENHRY and CDR2 SYGVKD. V dropped 2 bases and J dropped 7 bases, with 8 bases sitting between them. This CDR3 spans 13 amino acids. The CDR3 DNA reads TGTGCCATCAGTGAGGATGAGGGTGAAAAACTGTTTTTT. This sequence encodes CAISEDEGEKLFF.

This sequence joins TRBV5-8 and TRBJ1-4; no clear D. There are 15 residues in the CDR3. CDR1 is SGHTS and CDR2 is YDEGEE in the germline V gene. Trimming pared 0 bases from V and 3 bases from J, leaving 9 bases between. As DNA, the CDR3 is TGTGCCAGCAGCTTGGGACAAAGTGCTAATGAAAAACTGTTTTTT. Translation gives CASSLGQSANEKLFF.

The J gene is TRBJ2-7, the V gene TRBV2; 10 nucleotides agree with TRBD1. The germline V gene encodes CDR1 SNHLY and CDR2 FYNNEI. The CDR3 runs 13 residues. The trim removed 8 bases at V and 6 bases at J, leaving 7 bases unmatched. CDR3 DNA sequence: TGTGCCAGCTTTACGACAGGGGGCCGCGAGCAGTACTTC. It is translated as CASFTTGGREQYF. Full variable domain (missing parts from reference TRBV2 and TRBJ2-7): EPEVTQTPSHQVTQMGQEVILRCVPISNHLYFYWYRQILGQKVEFLVSFYNNEISEKSEIFDDQFSVERPDGSNFTLKIRSTKLEDSAMYFCASFTTGGREQYFGPGTRLTVT.

This chain joins TRBV7-9 and TRBJ2-1; a possible D gene is TRBD2 (6 bases). CDR1 is SEHNR, CDR2 FQNEAQ, per germline (reference sequence). The V and J ends lost 3 bases and 3 bases respectively, with 9 bases between them. This CDR3 contains 14 residues. The CDR3 DNA reads TGTGCCAGCAGCTTTACGGGACTCTACAATGAGCAGTTCTTC. Translation: CASSFTGLYNEQFF.

The chain combines TRBV6-1 with TRBJ1-1; the D gene is possibly TRBD1 (6 bases). CDR3 size: 12 residues. The germline V gene has CDR1 MNHNS and CDR2 SASEGT. With 1 base removed from V and 8 bases from J, the gap between germline ends came to 8 bases. DNA of the CDR3: TGTGCCAGCAGTGAAGTACAGGGAGAAGCTTTCTTT. This sequence encodes CASSEVQGEAFF.

V and J are TRBV4-1 and TRBJ2-2; D is perhaps TRBD1 (7 bases). The V gene's germline CDR1 is MGHRA and CDR2 YSYEKL. Trimming removed 0 bases at V and 5 bases at J, with 16 bases between. The CDR3 runs to 17 residues. CDR3 in amino acids: CASSQDPTGRLTGELFF. The CDR3 nucleotides are TGCGCCAGCAGCCAAGACCCGACAGGGAGGTTGACCGGGGAGCTGTTTTTT.

The chain recombines TRBV2 with TRBJ2-7; a possible D gene is TRBD1 (6 bases). CDR3 length equals 14 residues. Germline lookup yields CDR1 SNHLY and CDR2 FYNNEI. V was clipped by 4 bases and J by 0 bases, with 10 bases between them. The CDR3 region is CASSAVGASYEQYF. CDR3 coding DNA: TGTGCCAGCAGTGCAGTGGGGGCCTCCTACGAGCAGTACTTC.

This chain's CDR3 is CSVAGTVYGYTF. CDR3 bases: TGCAGCGTTGCGGGGACAGTCTATGGCTACACCTTC. The chain combines TRBV29-1 with TRBJ1-2; 7 bases map to TRBD1. CDR3 length: 12 residues. V was pared by 4 bases and J by 4 bases, with 3 bases of the junction left unmatched. CDR1 is SQVTM and CDR2 is ANQGSEA in the germline V gene.

This clone was counted once. The rearrangement links TRBV3-1 (or the pseudogene TRBV3-2) to TRBJ2-1; 10 positions match TRBD2. The CDR3 extends over 15 amino acids. The germline V gene has CDR1 LGHDT and CDR2 YNNKEL (reference sequence). Trimming cost V 1 base and J 7 bases; bases outside gene matches: 4. CDR3 protein: CASSQGAGGRNEQFF. The CDR3 nucleotides read TGTGCCAGCAGCCAAGGAGCGGGGGGGCGAAATGAGCAGTTCTTC.

The V and J genes are TRBV6-5 and TRBJ2-7, with 11 bases that match TRBD2. This CDR3 region has 14 residues. The trim removed 5 bases at V and 6 bases at J, leaving 6 bases unmatched. CDR1 and CDR2 (germline): MNHEY, SVGAGI. The CDR3 loop is CASSPSSGGAEQYF. CDR3 DNA: TGTGCCAGCAGTCCAAGTAGCGGGGGGGCCGAGCAGTACTTC.

The chain couples TRBV18 to TRBJ1-2; unclear D gene. The CDR3 runs to 13 residues. Germline CDR1 reads KGHSH; CDR2 reads LQKENI. V was shortened by 2 bases and J by 4 bases, with 8 bases between the two germline ends. The CDR3 DNA follows: TGTGCCAGCTCACCAGGGAGCAGCTATGGCTACACCTTC. Translated: CASSPGSSYGYTF.

This clone was seen only once. The gene calls are TRBV10-2 and TRBJ2-1; TRBD1 aligns across 11 bases. There are 17 residues in the CDR3. CDR1 WSHSY and CDR2 SAAADI come from the germline V gene. With V trimmed by 6 bases and J by 1 base, 8 bases remained unmatched. This CDR3 reads CASRGQGEDVSYNEQFF. The CDR3 DNA reads TGCGCCAGCAGGGGACAGGGGGAGGACGTGTCCTACAATGAGCAGTTCTTC.

V gene TRBV9 combines with J gene TRBJ2-2, with a tentative D call TRBD2 (5 bases). Germline CDR1 reads SGDLS; CDR2 reads YYNGEE. There are 16 residues in the CDR3. V was clipped by 0 bases and J by 6 bases, with 15 bases between them. The CDR3 coding sequence is TGTGCCAGCAGCGTAGTAGGAGGAGCCCAGCCCGGGGAGCTGTTTTTT. It is translated as CASSVVGGAQPGELFF.

The V gene is TRBV7-8, the J gene TRBJ1-6; D remains ambiguous. The CDR3 consists of 16 residues. The germline CDR1 and CDR2 sequences are SGHVS and FQNEAQ. Between the trimmed V and J ends, which lost 5 bases and 9 bases, there was a span of 20 bases. Here the CDR3 DNA reads TGTGCCAGCAGCCGACCGAGTACCCGGGATGGTTCACCCCTCCACTTT. Its protein is CASSRPSTRDGSPLHF.

This clone was detected once. V usage is TRBV14 and J usage is TRBJ1-2, with D perhaps TRBD1 (6 bases). The germline CDR1 and CDR2 sequences are SGHDN and FVKESK. Deletions cut 0 bases from V and 2 bases from J, with 10 bases between. The CDR3 loop spans 15 amino acids. The CDR3 protein is CASSQDRGLNYGYTF. The CDR3 nucleotides read TGTGCCAGCAGCCAAGACAGGGGACTAAACTATGGCTACACCTTC.

The V and J genes are TRBV13 and TRBJ2-7; D unclear. The CDR3 loop spans 12 amino acids. Germline V CDR1 and CDR2: PRHDT, FYEKMQ (reference sequence). V lost 4 bases and J 2 bases, leaving 6 bases between the germline ends. The CDR3 spells CASSSVAYEQYF. The CDR3, as DNA: TGTGCCAGCAGCTCCGTAGCCTACGAGCAGTACTTC.

The chain carries TRBV4-2 and TRBJ2-1, with D possibly matching TRBD1 (5 bases). The CDR3 is made up of 15 amino acids. V lost 4 bases to trimming and J lost 8 bases, with 18 bases between them. From germline, CDR1 is LGHNA and CDR2 YNFKEQ. This CDR3 is CASSPQEGENYEQFF. The DNA for the CDR3 is TGTGCCAGCAGCCCGCAAGAAGGGGAAAATTATGAGCAGTTCTTC.

The gene calls are TRBV6-5 and TRBJ1-2; D is possibly TRBD1 (5 bases). V was cut by 6 bases and J by 6 bases, with 14 bases left in between. Per germline, CDR1 MNHEY and CDR2 SVGAGI. The CDR3 spans 13 residues. In DNA, the CDR3 is TGTGCCAGCAGCCAGGGCGGGATGGATGGCTACACCTTC. It specifies CASSQGGMDGYTF.